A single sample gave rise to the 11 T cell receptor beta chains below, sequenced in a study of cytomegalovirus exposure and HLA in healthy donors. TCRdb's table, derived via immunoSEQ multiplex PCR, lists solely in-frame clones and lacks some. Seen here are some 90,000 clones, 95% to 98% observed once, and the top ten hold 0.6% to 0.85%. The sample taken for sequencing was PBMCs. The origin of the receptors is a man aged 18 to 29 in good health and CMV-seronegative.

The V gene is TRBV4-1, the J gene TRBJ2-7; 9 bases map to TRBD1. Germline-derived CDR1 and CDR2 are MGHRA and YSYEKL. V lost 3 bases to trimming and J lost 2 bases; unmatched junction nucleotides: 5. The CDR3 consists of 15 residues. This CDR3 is CASSHRDRETYEQYF. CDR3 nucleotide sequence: TGCGCCAGCAGCCACCGGGACAGGGAGACCTACGAGCAGTACTTC.

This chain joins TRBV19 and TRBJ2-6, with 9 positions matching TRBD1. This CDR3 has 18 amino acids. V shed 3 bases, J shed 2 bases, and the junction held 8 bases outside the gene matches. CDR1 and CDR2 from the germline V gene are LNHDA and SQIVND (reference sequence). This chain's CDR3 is CASSIVRQGVAGANVLTF. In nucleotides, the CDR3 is TGTGCCAGTAGTATTGTCCGACAGGGGGTAGCTGGGGCCAACGTCCTGACTTTC.

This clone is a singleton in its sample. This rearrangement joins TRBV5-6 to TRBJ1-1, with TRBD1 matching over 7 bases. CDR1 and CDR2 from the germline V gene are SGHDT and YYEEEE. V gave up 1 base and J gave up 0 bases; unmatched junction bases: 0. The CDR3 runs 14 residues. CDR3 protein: CASSLTGVNTEAFF. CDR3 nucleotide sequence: TGTGCCAGCAGCTTGACAGGGGTGAACACTGAAGCTTTCTTT. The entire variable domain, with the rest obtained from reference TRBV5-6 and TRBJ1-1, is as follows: DAGVTQSPTHLIKTRGQQVTLRCSPKSGHDTVSWYQQALGQGPQFIFQYYEEEERQRGNFPDRFSGHQFPNYSSELNVNALLLGDSALYLCASSLTGVNTEAFFGQGTRLTVV.

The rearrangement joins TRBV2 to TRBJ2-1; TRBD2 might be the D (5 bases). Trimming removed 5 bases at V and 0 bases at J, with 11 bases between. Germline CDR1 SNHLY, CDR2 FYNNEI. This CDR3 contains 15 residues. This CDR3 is CASSRRRGSYNEQFF. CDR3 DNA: TGTGCCAGCAGTCGTCGCCGGGGCTCCTACAATGAGCAGTTCTTC.

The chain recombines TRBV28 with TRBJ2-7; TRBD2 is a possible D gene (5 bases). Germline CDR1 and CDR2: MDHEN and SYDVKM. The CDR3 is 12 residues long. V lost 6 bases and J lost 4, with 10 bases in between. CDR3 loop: CASSPPGYEQYF. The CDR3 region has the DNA TGTGCCAGCAGCCCGCCGGGGTACGAGCAGTACTTC.

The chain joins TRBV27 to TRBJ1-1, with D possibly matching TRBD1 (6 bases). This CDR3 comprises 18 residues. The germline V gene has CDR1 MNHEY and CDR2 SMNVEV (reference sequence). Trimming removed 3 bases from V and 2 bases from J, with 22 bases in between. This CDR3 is CASSFTPPSDRPNTEAFF. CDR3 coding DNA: TGTGCCAGCAGTTTCACCCCACCCTCGGACAGACCTAACACTGAAGCTTTCTTT.

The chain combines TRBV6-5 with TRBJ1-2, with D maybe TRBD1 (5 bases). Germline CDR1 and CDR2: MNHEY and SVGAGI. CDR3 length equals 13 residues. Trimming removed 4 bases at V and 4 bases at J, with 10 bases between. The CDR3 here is CASSSTDIYGYTF. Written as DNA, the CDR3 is TGTGCCAGCAGTTCGACAGATATCTATGGCTACACCTTC.

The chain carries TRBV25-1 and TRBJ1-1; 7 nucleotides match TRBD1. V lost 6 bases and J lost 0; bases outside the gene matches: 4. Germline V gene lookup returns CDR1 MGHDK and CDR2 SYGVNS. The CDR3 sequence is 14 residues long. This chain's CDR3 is CASSLGQLNTEAFF. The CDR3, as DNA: TGTGCCAGCAGCTTGGGACAGTTGAACACTGAAGCTTTCTTT.

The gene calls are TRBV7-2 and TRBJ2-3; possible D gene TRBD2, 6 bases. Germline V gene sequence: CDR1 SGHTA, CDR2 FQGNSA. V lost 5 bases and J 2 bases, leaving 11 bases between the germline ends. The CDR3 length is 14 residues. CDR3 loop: CASSRGGHTDTQYF. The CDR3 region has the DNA TGTGCCAGCAGCCGGGGAGGCCACACAGATACGCAGTATTTT. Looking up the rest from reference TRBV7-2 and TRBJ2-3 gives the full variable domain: GAGVSQSPSNKVTEKGKDVELRCDPISGHTALYWYRQSLGQGLEFLIYFQGNSAPDKSGLPSDRFSAERTGGSVSTLTIQRTQQEDSAVYLCASSRGGHTDTQYFGPGTRLTVL.

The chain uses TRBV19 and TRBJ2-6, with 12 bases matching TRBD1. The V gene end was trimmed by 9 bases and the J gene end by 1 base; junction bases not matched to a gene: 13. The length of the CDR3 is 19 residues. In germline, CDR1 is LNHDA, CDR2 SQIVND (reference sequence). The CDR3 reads CASYFSGTGGISGANVLTF. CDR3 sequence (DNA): TGTGCCAGCTACTTCTCCGGGACAGGGGGCATTTCTGGGGCCAACGTCCTGACTTTC.

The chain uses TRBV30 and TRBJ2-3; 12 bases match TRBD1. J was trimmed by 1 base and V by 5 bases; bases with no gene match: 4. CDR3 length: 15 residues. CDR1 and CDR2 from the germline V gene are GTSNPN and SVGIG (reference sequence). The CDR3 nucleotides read TGTGCCTGGGAACGGGACAGGGGGCGCACAGATACGCAGTATTTT. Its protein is CAWERDRGRTDTQYF.